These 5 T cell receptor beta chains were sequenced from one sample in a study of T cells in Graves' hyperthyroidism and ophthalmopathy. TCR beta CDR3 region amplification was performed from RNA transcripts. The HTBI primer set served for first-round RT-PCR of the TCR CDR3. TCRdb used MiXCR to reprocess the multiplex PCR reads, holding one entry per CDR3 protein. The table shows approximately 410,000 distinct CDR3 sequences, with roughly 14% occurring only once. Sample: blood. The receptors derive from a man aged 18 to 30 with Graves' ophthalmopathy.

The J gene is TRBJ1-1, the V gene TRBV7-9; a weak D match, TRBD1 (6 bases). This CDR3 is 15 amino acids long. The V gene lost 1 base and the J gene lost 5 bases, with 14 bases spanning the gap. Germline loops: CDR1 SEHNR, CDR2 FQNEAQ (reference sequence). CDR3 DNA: TGTGCCAGCAGCTTAGTCGGGGGCGTGGGGACTGAAGCTTTCTTT. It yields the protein CASSLVGGVGTEAFF.

The chain's CDR3 is CATQRTSGPQETQYF. The CDR3 DNA sequence: TGTGCCACTCAGCGGACTAGCGGGCCCCAAGAGACCCAGTACTTC. The chain has TRBV27 and TRBJ2-5; 11 nucleotides agree with TRBD2. The CDR3 is made up of 15 amino acids. J was trimmed by 1 base and V by 10 bases; bases with no gene match: 8. In germline, CDR1 is MNHEY, CDR2 SMNVEV (reference sequence).

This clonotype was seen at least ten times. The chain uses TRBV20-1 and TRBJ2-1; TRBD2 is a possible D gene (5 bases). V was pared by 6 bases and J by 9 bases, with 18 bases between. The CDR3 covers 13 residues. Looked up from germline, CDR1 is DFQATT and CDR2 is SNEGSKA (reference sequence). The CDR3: CSAPPFSSSEQFF. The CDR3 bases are TGCAGTGCCCCACCATTCTCTAGCAGTGAGCAGTTCTTC.

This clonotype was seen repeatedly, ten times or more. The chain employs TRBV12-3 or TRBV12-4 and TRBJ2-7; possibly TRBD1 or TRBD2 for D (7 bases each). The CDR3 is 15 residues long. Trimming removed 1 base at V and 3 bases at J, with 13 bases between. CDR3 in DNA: TGTGCCAGCAGTTTAGAGGCAGGGGGGGTCTACGAGCAGTACTTC. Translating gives CASSLEAGGVYEQYF.

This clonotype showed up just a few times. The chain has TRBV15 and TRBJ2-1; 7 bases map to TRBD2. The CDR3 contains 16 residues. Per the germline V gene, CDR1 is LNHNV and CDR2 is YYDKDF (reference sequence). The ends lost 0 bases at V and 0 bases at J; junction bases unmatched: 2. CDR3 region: CATSRDGGSSYNEQFF. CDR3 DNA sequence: TGTGCCACCAGCAGAGATGGCGGGAGCTCCTACAATGAGCAGTTCTTC.